The 32 T cell receptor beta chains below come from one sample, sequenced in a study of T cell responses to AZD1222 COVID-19 vaccine. The assay was immunoSEQ multiplex PCR, and TCRdb's table has in-frame clones only and misses some. Of more than 85,000 clones listed, just over 85% were seen once; the top ten hold over 7.5%. Here the sequenced sample was peripheral blood, taken on day 0 of AZD1222 vaccination. These receptors all stem from an adult in good health.

V and J are TRBV5-1 and TRBJ2-5; 8 bases are a match to TRBD1. Unmatched junction bases numbered 12, after V lost 4 bases and J lost 4 bases. Germline-derived CDR1 and CDR2 are SGHRS and YFSETQ. The CDR3 runs to 16 residues. CDR3 amino acids: CASSKTMTGEGETQYF. CDR3 sequence (DNA): TGCGCCAGCAGCAAAACCATGACAGGGGAAGGAGAGACCCAGTACTTC.

The chain recombines TRBV5-1 with TRBJ2-7; 7 nucleotides line up with TRBD2. Germline V gene data show CDR1 as SGHRS and CDR2 as YFSETQ. V lost 1 base and J lost 5; bases outside the gene matches: 9. The CDR3 consists of 15 residues. This CDR3 is CASSLQSGGSNEQYF. CDR3 in DNA: TGCGCCAGCAGCTTGCAAAGTGGCGGGAGTAACGAGCAGTACTTC.

The count of this clone is one. The J gene is TRBJ2-7, the V gene TRBV5-4, with D perhaps TRBD1 (6 bases). The CDR3 sequence is 15 residues long. CDR1 is SGHNT, CDR2 YYREEE, per germline (reference sequence). Trimming stripped 5 bases from V and 5 bases from J, with 20 bases between. The CDR3 loop is CASSSGQNLVHEQYF. In nucleotides, the CDR3 is TGTGCCAGCAGTTCCGGACAGAATCTAGTCCACGAGCAGTACTTC.

The sample holds a few counts of this clone. The rearrangement joins TRBV27 to TRBJ1-6; D remains ambiguous. Between the trimmed V and J ends, which lost 5 bases and 9 bases, there was a span of 23 bases. Germline loops: CDR1 MNHEY, CDR2 SMNVEV (reference sequence). This CDR3 comprises 17 residues. CDR3: CASSPRLGSEGGSPLHF. DNA of the CDR3: TGTGCCAGCAGTCCGCGACTGGGGTCCGAAGGTGGTTCACCCCTCCACTTT.

The chain is built from TRBV5-8 and TRBJ2-2; D perhaps matches TRBD1 (6 bases). The CDR3 runs 16 residues. Trimming took 4 bases from V and 7 from J, leaving 20 bases between them. Germline V gives CDR1 SGHTS, CDR2 YDEGEE. CDR3 nucleotides: TGTGCCAGCAGCGCATGGGGGCGCGAATGGAACGGGGAGCTGTTTTTT. Protein sequence: CASSAWGREWNGELFF.

The chain employs TRBV5-8 and TRBJ1-1; TRBD1 is a possible D gene (5 bases). From germline, CDR1 is SGHTS and CDR2 YDEGEE. This CDR3 contains 14 residues. V lost 8 bases and J lost 0, with 14 bases in between. The CDR3 DNA reads as TGTGCCAGGCCGGGACCGAGTCTGAACACTGAAGCTTTCTTT. Its translation: CARPGPSLNTEAFF.

As concerns this clone: Other DNA sequences in the sample encode the same CDR3. The V gene is TRBV19, the J gene TRBJ2-1; TRBD2 aligns across 15 bases. This CDR3 contains 15 residues. V shed 3 bases, J shed 7 bases, and the junction held 1 base outside the gene matches. From germline, CDR1 is LNHDA and CDR2 SQIVND (reference sequence). CDR3 in amino acids: CASSIGTSGRNEQFF. The CDR3 DNA is TGTGCCAGTAGTATCGGGACTAGCGGGAGGAATGAGCAGTTCTTC.

This clone was recorded once. The rearrangement links TRBV19 to TRBJ2-1; 13 bases map to TRBD2. Unmatched junction bases numbered 8, after V lost 9 bases and J lost 9 bases. The CDR3 has 14 residues. Germline values: CDR1 LNHDA, CDR2 SQIVND (reference sequence). Here the CDR3 reads CASRLAGGWSEQFF. In DNA form, the CDR3 reads TGTGCCAGCCGACTAGCGGGAGGCTGGAGTGAGCAGTTCTTC.

This chain connects TRBV15 to TRBJ2-5; D unresolved. V gave up 5 bases and J gave up 7 bases, with 23 bases separating them. The CDR3 sequence is 16 residues long. Germline CDR1 and CDR2: LNHNV and YYDKDF (reference sequence). The CDR3 reads CATSGRYRAPSGTQYF. As DNA, the CDR3 is TGTGCCACCAGCGGACGATACCGGGCCCCAAGTGGGACCCAGTACTTC. Combining the CDR3 with reference TRBV15 and TRBJ2-5 gives the whole variable domain DAMVIQNPRYQVTQFGKPVTLSCSQTLNHNVMYWYQQKSSQAPKLLFHYYDKDFNNEADTPDNFQSRRPNTSFCFLDIRSPGLGDTAMYLCATSGRYRAPSGTQYFGPGTRLLVL.

This chain joins TRBV30 and TRBJ1-1, with unresolved D. Between the trimmed V and J ends, which lost 5 bases and 10 bases, there was a span of 17 bases. Germline CDR1 reads GTSNPN; CDR2 reads SVGIG (reference sequence). This CDR3 comprises 12 residues. The CDR3 DNA reads TGTGCCTGGGGCGACGGAGGTTTGGGAGCTTTCTTT. This translates into CAWGDGGLGAFF.

The genes are TRBV19 and TRBJ1-2; 10 bases are a match to TRBD1. Germline V gives CDR1 LNHDA, CDR2 SQIVND (reference sequence). CDR3 length: 14 amino acids. The V gene end was trimmed by 5 bases and the J gene end by 5 bases; junction bases not matched to a gene: 5. The CDR3 is CASSPGTGVYGYTF. The CDR3 coding sequence is TGTGCCAGTAGTCCCGGGACAGGGGTATATGGCTACACCTTC.

The chain combines TRBV5-4 with TRBJ1-2; TRBD1 matches 8 bases. The CDR3 is 14 residues long. V dropped 0 bases and J dropped 8; count of bases not matched to a gene: 6. Germline V CDR1 and CDR2: SGHNT, YYREEE (reference sequence). The CDR3 region has the DNA TGTGCCAGCAGCTTGGGGCAGGGGGCAGGCGGCTACACCTTC. It specifies CASSLGQGAGGYTF.

The chain joins TRBV4-2 to TRBJ1-1; D gene ambiguous. The CDR3 is made up of 13 amino acids. Trimming pared 4 bases from V and 0 bases from J, leaving 6 bases between. Germline CDR1 is LGHNA and CDR2 is YNFKEQ. CDR3 bases: TGTGCCAGCAGCCCGGTTATGAACACTGAAGCTTTCTTT. Translation gives CASSPVMNTEAFF.

This clone is a singleton in its sample. This rearrangement joins TRBV5-4 to TRBJ2-7; TRBD2 might be the D (5 bases). The CDR3 is 14 amino acids. The germline V and J ends were trimmed by 1 base and 6 bases, with 14 bases remaining between them. Germline CDR1 is SGHNT and CDR2 is YYREEE (reference sequence). This CDR3 is CASSLRQTRGEQYF. In nucleotides, the CDR3 is TGTGCCAGCAGCTTGCGTCAGACCCGGGGCGAGCAGTACTTC.

The rearrangement links TRBV5-1 to TRBJ2-7; D not resolved. Trimming shortened V by 0 bases and J by 6 bases, and 16 bases separated the two germline ends. This CDR3 has 15 amino acids. The germline V gene encodes CDR1 SGHRS and CDR2 YFSETQ. The CDR3 nucleotides read TGCGCCAGCAGCTTGGTAACCTCAGGCCTATCCGAGCAGTACTTC. Its translation: CASSLVTSGLSEQYF.

This chain connects TRBV9 to TRBJ2-1, with a weak D call TRBD2 (6 bases). V was clipped by 3 bases and J by 9 bases, with 13 bases between them. Germline CDR1 SGDLS, CDR2 YYNGEE. CDR3 length: 13 amino acids. CDR3 nucleotide sequence: TGTGCCAGCAGCGCCCGACTAGAGGGTGAGCAGTTCTTC. Protein product: CASSARLEGEQFF.

The J gene is TRBJ1-4, the V gene TRBV3-1 (or the pseudogene TRBV3-2); TRBD1 matches 8 bases. V trimming: 0 bases; J trimming: 8 bases; junction bases outside the gene matches: 5. This CDR3 contains 15 residues. Germline assignment: CDR1 LGHDT and CDR2 YNNKEL (reference sequence). Written as DNA, the CDR3 is TGTGCCAGCAGCCAAGAATGGACAGGGACCGAAAAACTGTTTTTT. Residues: CASSQEWTGTEKLFF.

This sequence joins TRBV11-2 and TRBJ2-5; 9 bases align to TRBD2. This CDR3 comprises 14 residues. CDR1 SGHAT and CDR2 FQNNGV come from the germline V gene. After removal of 4 bases from V and 4 bases from J, the junction contained 4 bases not matched to a gene. CDR3 DNA: TGTGCCAGCAGCTCCTCGACTAGCGGAGAGACCCAGTACTTC. Protein sequence: CASSSSTSGETQYF.

This clone came up once. The V and J genes are TRBV7-2 and TRBJ2-1; 9 nucleotides agree with TRBD2. The V gene end was trimmed by 6 bases and the J gene end by 8 bases; junction bases not matched to a gene: 8. Germline V gives CDR1 SGHTA, CDR2 FQGNSA. The CDR3 is 14 residues long. CDR3: CASSRREGVDEQFF. The CDR3 region has the DNA TGTGCCAGCAGTAGGCGGGAGGGGGTCGATGAGCAGTTCTTC.

The chain carries TRBV28 and TRBJ1-5; no clear D gene. CDR1 is MDHEN, CDR2 SYDVKM, per germline. V lost 7 bases and J 1 base, leaving 11 bases between the germline ends. This CDR3 has 14 amino acids. As DNA, the CDR3 is TGTGCCAGCAAGACGCCGGGGAGCAATCAGCCCCAGCATTTT. It is translated as CASKTPGSNQPQHF.

CDR3 sequence reads: CASSLETVNSYGYTF. CDR3 sequence (DNA): TGTGCCAGCAGCTTAGAAACAGTAAACAGCTATGGCTACACCTTC. The chain uses TRBV7-9 and TRBJ1-2; no firm D call. The CDR3 is 15 residues long. V was clipped by 1 base and J by 4 bases, with 13 bases between them. CDR1 and CDR2 from the germline V gene are SEHNR and FQNEAQ (reference sequence).

This clone was found a few times. This chain joins TRBV5-6 and TRBJ2-7; D uncertain. Germline CDR1 and CDR2: SGHDT and YYEEEE. The CDR3 is 15 amino acids. V lost 2 bases and J lost 6, with 18 bases in between. For the CDR3, the DNA is TGTGCCAGCAGCTTATTTACACTGAAGCTGAGCGAGCAGTACTTC. This translates into CASSLFTLKLSEQYF.

V gene TRBV14 combines with J gene TRBJ2-7; 12 bases align to TRBD2. V lost 4 bases and J lost 5; bases outside the gene matches: 6. The germline V gene encodes CDR1 SGHDN and CDR2 FVKESK. This CDR3 has 15 amino acids. The CDR3 spells CASSRQTSGRDEQYF. Here the CDR3 DNA reads TGTGCCAGCAGCCGACAGACTAGCGGGAGAGACGAGCAGTACTTC.

The chain combines TRBV2 with TRBJ1-6, with D uncertain. The V gene's germline CDR1 is SNHLY and CDR2 FYNNEI. Trimming shortened V by 3 bases and J by 6 bases, and 9 bases separated the two germline ends. The CDR3 length is 14 residues. This chain's CDR3 is CASSEHTSNSPLHF. In DNA, the CDR3 is TGTGCCAGCAGTGAGCACACCAGTAATTCACCCCTCCACTTT.

The chain combines TRBV6-6 with TRBJ1-5; TRBD1 matches at 9 bases. V was pared by 4 bases and J by 0 bases, with 1 base of the junction left unmatched. Per the germline V gene, CDR1 is MNHNY and CDR2 is SVGAGI (reference sequence). This CDR3 is 15 amino acids long. The CDR3 protein is CASSWGQGSNQPQHF. CDR3 sequence (DNA): TGTGCCAGCAGTTGGGGACAGGGTAGCAATCAGCCCCAGCATTTT.

This chain links TRBV27 with TRBJ2-7; D is uncertain. V was shortened by 5 bases and J by 3 bases, with 11 bases between the two germline ends. The CDR3 is made up of 13 amino acids. The germline gives CDR1 MNHEY, CDR2 SMNVEV (reference sequence). The CDR3 loop reads CASSRTSNYEQYF. CDR3 bases: TGTGCCAGCAGTAGAACTTCGAACTACGAGCAGTACTTC.

The gene calls are TRBV6-5 and TRBJ2-7, with 10 bases matching TRBD1. CDR1 and CDR2 from the germline V gene are MNHEY and SVGAGI. The CDR3 is 14 residues long. V gave up 6 bases and J gave up 1 base; unmatched junction bases: 3. CDR3 amino acids: CASRPGQGSYEQYF. The CDR3 DNA sequence: TGTGCCAGCAGACCGGGACAGGGGTCCTACGAGCAGTACTTC.

The V and J genes are TRBV18 and TRBJ1-2, with a weak D call TRBD1 (5 bases). V lost 4 bases and J lost 2, with 11 bases in between. Germline CDR1 KGHSH, CDR2 LQKENI. The CDR3 is made up of 14 amino acids. CDR3 DNA: TGTGCCAGCTCACGCGGGACTGAAAACTATGGCTACACCTTC. Translating gives CASSRGTENYGYTF.

The CDR3 coding sequence is TGTGCCAGCTCACCATCTGAATACGGGGCTGAGCAGTACTTC. Protein product: CASSPSEYGAEQYF. The V call is TRBV18, the J call TRBJ2-7; D is tentatively TRBD1 or TRBD2 (5 bases each). The V end lost 2 bases, the J end lost 7 bases, and 15 bases lay between the germline ends. The CDR3 is made up of 14 amino acids. The V gene's germline CDR1 is KGHSH and CDR2 LQKENI.

The rearrangement links TRBV10-3 to TRBJ2-2; D is uncertain. Germline V lookup: CDR1 ENHRY, CDR2 SYGVKD. V lost 0 bases and J lost 3, with 5 bases in between. This CDR3 contains 14 residues. The DNA of the CDR3 is TGTGCCATCAGTGAGTCCGACTACACCGGGGAGCTGTTTTTT. It translates to CAISESDYTGELFF.

The chain joins TRBV28 to TRBJ2-7, with 12 bases that match TRBD2. CDR1 is MDHEN and CDR2 is SYDVKM in the germline V gene. Trimming cost V 5 bases and J 2 bases; bases outside gene matches: 4. The CDR3 covers 15 residues. The CDR3 loop reads CASSEGLAGTYEQYF. The CDR3 region has the DNA TGTGCCAGCAGTGAGGGACTAGCGGGTACCTACGAGCAGTACTTC.

This chain connects TRBV10-1 to TRBJ1-6; the D is unclear. The CDR3 loop spans 14 amino acids. V was trimmed by 0 bases and J by 7 bases, leaving 7 bases between them. Germline V lookup: CDR1 WNHNN, CDR2 SYGVQD (reference sequence). The DNA of the CDR3 is TGCGCCAGCAGTGAGTCGAAATGGAATTCACCCCTCCACTTT. It translates to CASSESKWNSPLHF.